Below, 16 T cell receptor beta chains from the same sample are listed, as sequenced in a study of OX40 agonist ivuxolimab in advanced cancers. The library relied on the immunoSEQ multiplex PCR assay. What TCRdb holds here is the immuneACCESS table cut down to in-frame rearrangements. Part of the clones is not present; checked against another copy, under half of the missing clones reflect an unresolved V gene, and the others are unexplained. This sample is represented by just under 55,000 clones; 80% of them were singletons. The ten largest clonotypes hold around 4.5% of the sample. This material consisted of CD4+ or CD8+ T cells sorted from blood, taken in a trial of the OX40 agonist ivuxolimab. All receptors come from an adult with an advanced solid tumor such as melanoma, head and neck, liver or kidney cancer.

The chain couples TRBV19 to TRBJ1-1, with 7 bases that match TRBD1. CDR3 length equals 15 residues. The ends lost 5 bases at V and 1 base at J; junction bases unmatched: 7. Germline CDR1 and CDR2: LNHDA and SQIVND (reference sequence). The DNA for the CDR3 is TGTGCCAGTAGTGTACCAGGGGGAGGGAACACTGAAGCTTTCTTT. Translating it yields CASSVPGGGNTEAFF.

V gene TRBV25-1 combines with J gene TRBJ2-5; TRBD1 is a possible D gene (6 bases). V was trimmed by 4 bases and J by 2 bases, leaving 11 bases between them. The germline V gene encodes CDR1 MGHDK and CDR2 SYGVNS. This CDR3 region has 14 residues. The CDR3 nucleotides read TGTGCCAGCAGTGCTGACAGGATTCAAGAGACCCAGTACTTC. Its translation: CASSADRIQETQYF.

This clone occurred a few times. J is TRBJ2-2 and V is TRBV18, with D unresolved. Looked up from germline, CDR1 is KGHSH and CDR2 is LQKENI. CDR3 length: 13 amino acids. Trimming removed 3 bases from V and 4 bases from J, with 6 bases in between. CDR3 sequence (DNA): TGTGCCAGCTCACCTGTAGTCACCGGGGAGCTGTTTTTT. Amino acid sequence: CASSPVVTGELFF.

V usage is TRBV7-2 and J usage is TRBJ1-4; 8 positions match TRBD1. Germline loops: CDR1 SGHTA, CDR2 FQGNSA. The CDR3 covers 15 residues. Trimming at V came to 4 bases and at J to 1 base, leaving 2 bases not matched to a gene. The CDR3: CASSSDRGTNEKLFF. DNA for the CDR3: TGTGCCAGCAGCTCCGACAGGGGAACTAATGAAAAACTGTTTTTT.

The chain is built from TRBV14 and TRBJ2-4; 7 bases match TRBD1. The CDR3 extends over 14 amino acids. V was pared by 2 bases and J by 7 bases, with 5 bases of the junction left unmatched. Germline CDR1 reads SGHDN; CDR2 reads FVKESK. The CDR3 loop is CASSQPAGGNIQYF. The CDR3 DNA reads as TGTGCCAGCAGCCAACCCGCAGGGGGTAACATTCAGTACTTC. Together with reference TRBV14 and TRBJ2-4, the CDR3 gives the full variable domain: EAGVTQFPSHSVIEKGQTVTLRCDPISGHDNLYWYRRVMGKEIKFLLHFVKESKQDESGMPNNRFLAERTGGTYSTLKVQPAELEDSGVYFCASSQPAGGNIQYFGAGTRLSVL.

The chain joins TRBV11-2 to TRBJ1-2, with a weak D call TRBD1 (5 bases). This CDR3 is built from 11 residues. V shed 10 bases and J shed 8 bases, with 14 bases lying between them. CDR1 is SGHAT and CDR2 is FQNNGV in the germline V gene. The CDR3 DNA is TGTGCCACCACTTCGGGGGTCGGCTACACCTTC. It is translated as CATTSGVGYTF.

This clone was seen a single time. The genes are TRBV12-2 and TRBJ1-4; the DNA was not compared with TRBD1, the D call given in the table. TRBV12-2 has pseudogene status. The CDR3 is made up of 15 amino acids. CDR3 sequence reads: CASRSDRTTNEKLFF. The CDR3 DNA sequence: TGTGCAAGTCGCTCTGACAGGACAACTAATGAAAAACTGTTTTTT.

The CDR3 sequence: CASSPKYEQYF. CDR3 bases: TGTGCCAGCAGTCCTAAGTACGAGCAGTACTTC. V usage is TRBV2 and J usage is TRBJ2-7; D is uncertain. This CDR3 is 11 amino acids long. The germline V and J ends were trimmed by 5 bases and 4 bases, with 6 bases remaining between them. Germline CDR1 is SNHLY and CDR2 is FYNNEI.

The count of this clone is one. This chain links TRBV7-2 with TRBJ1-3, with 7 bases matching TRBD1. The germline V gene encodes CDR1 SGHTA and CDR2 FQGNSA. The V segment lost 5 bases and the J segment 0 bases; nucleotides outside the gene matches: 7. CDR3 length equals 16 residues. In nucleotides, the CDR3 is TGTGCCAGCAGCAAGGGACAGCTAAGCTCTGGAAACACCATATATTTT. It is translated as CASSKGQLSSGNTIYF.

This CDR3 is CSVEKGANTGELFF. The CDR3 DNA sequence: TGCAGCGTTGAAAAGGGGGCGAACACCGGGGAGCTGTTTTTT. The chain is built from TRBV29-1 and TRBJ2-2, with a weak D call TRBD1 (6 bases). The V end lost 2 bases, the J end lost 0 bases, and 7 bases lay between the germline ends. Germline V gene sequence: CDR1 SQVTM, CDR2 ANQGSEA. This CDR3 has 14 amino acids.

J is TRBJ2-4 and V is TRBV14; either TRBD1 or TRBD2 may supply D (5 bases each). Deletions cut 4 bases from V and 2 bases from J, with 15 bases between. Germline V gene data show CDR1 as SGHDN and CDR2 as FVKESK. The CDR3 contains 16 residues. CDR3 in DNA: TGTGCCAGCAGCCTCACGATTCCGGGACCCAAAAACATTCAGTACTTC. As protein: CASSLTIPGPKNIQYF.

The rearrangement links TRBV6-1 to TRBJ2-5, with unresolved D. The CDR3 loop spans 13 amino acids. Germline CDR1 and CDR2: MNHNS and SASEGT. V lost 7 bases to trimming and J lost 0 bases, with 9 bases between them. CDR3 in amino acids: CASTLTYQETQYF. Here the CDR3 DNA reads TGTGCCAGCACCCTGACGTACCAAGAGACCCAGTACTTC.

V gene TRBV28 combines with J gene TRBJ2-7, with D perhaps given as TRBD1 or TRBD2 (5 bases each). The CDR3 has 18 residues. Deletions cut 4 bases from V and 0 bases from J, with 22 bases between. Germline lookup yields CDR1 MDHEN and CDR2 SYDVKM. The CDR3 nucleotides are TGTGCCAGCAGTTCCCATTCGTCGGGACCCATCAGCTCCTACGAGCAGTACTTC. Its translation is CASSSHSSGPISSYEQYF.

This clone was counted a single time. The CDR3 coding sequence is TGTGCGGCAGGGGGATATGGAAAACTGTTTTTT. As protein: CAAGGYGKLFF. V and J are TRBV28 and TRBJ1-4, with 7 positions matching TRBD1. Germline CDR1 MDHEN, CDR2 SYDVKM. This CDR3 contains 11 residues.

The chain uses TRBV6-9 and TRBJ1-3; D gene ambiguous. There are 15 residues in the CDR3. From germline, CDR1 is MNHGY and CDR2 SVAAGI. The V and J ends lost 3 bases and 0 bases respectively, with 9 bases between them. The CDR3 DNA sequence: TGTGCCAGCAGTTACTCTGCCTTCTCTGGAAACACCATATATTTT. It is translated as CASSYSAFSGNTIYF.

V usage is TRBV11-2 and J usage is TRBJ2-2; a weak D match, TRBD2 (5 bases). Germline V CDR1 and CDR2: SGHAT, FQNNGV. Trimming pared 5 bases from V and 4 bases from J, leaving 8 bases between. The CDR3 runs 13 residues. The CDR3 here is CASSRSGTGELFF. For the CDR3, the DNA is TGTGCCAGCAGCAGGAGCGGCACCGGGGAGCTGTTTTTT.